The 21 T cell receptor beta chains presented below share a single source sample, sequenced in a study of technical replicates of blood from a handful of donors. Some clones are missing from TCRdb's copy, which holds only in-frame ones; the method was immunoSEQ multiplex PCR. Among fewer than 45,000 clones listed, around 96% were seen once. Sequenced sample: T cells isolated from PBMCs. Source of these receptors: a human donor in good health.

This clone was recorded once. The genes are TRBV19 and TRBJ1-5; possibly TRBD1 for D (6 bases). V was pared by 8 bases and J by 0 bases, with 14 bases between. This CDR3 is 15 amino acids long. The germline V gene encodes CDR1 LNHDA and CDR2 SQIVND (reference sequence). The CDR3 DNA sequence: TGTGCCAGTTCCACAGGGTTGATTAGCAATCAGCCCCAGCATTTT. It translates to CASSTGLISNQPQHF.

This clone was counted only a few times. In nucleotides, the CDR3 is TGTGCCAGCAGTTTTAACATGGGGCACATTCAGTACTTC. Its protein product is CASSFNMGHIQYF. This chain connects TRBV28 to TRBJ2-4; possible D gene TRBD1, 5 bases. CDR3 length equals 13 residues. V was cut by 3 bases and J by 8 bases, with 11 bases left in between. Germline V lookup: CDR1 MDHEN, CDR2 SYDVKM.

This clone was observed a single time. This chain connects TRBV6-1 to TRBJ1-5, with 7 bases aligning to TRBD1. From germline, CDR1 is MNHNS and CDR2 SASEGT. V shed 4 bases, J shed 4 bases, and the junction held 10 bases outside the gene matches. CDR3 size: 16 residues. The CDR3 nucleotides are TGTGCCAGCAGTGGTCAGGGGGGAGTAGGAAATCAGCCCCAGCATTTT. It yields the protein CASSGQGGVGNQPQHF.

The V call is TRBV27, the J call TRBJ1-1, with unresolved D. V was trimmed by 0 bases and J by 8 bases, leaving 13 bases between them. Germline CDR1 is MNHEY and CDR2 is SMNVEV (reference sequence). The CDR3 is made up of 14 amino acids. The CDR3 here is CASSLSAGREEAFF. CDR3 DNA sequence: TGTGCCAGCAGTTTATCGGCAGGCAGAGAGGAAGCTTTCTTT.

The chain links TRBV11-2 to TRBJ2-7, with 9 bases identical to TRBD2. Germline V gene sequence: CDR1 SGHAT, CDR2 FQNNGV. This CDR3 has 14 residues. V shed 5 bases, J shed 7 bases, and the junction held 9 bases outside the gene matches. As DNA, the CDR3 is TGTGCCAGCAGCCCCCTTAGCGGGAGAGGTGAGCAGTACTTC. This translates into CASSPLSGRGEQYF. Full variable domain (rest looked up from reference TRBV11-2 and TRBJ2-7): EAGVAQSPRYKIIEKRQSVAFWCNPISGHATLYWYQQILGQGPKLLIQFQNNGVVDDSQLPKDRFSAERLKGVDSTLKIQPAKLEDSAVYLCASSPLSGRGEQYFGPGTRLTVT.

The rearrangement links TRBV9 to TRBJ1-2; possible D gene TRBD1, 6 bases. Germline loops: CDR1 SGDLS, CDR2 YYNGEE. V shed 2 bases and J shed 6 bases, with 14 bases lying between them. This CDR3 contains 14 residues. The CDR3 loop is CASSVQGGSNGYTF. The DNA of the CDR3 is TGTGCCAGCAGCGTTCAAGGGGGTAGCAATGGCTACACCTTC.

DNA for the CDR3: TGCGCCAGCAGTGAGGAGTACGGTGATGAGCAGTTCTTC. Protein: CASSEEYGDEQFF. The chain has TRBV10-1 and TRBJ2-1; D remains ambiguous. The CDR3 loop spans 13 amino acids. CDR1 is WNHNN, CDR2 SYGVQD, per germline (reference sequence). Between the trimmed V and J ends, which lost 2 bases and 8 bases, there was a span of 10 bases.

This clone came up once. The chain carries TRBV7-6 and TRBJ1-1; D remains ambiguous. This CDR3 spans 13 amino acids. The V end was cut by 1 base, the J end by 1 base, with 4 bases between. The germline V gene encodes CDR1 SGHVS and CDR2 FNYEAQ. In nucleotides, the CDR3 is TGTGCCAGCAGCTTAGGACAGAACACTGAAGCTTTCTTT. Residues: CASSLGQNTEAFF.

The V and J genes are TRBV11-2 and TRBJ2-2; TRBD1 matches 8 bases. V dropped 8 bases and J dropped 7; count of bases not matched to a gene: 9. Germline CDR1 is SGHAT and CDR2 is FQNNGV. This CDR3 has 14 residues. CDR3 DNA sequence: TGTGCCAGCCGGCAGGGGGCGCTTGGCGGGGAGCTGTTTTTT. Protein sequence: CASRQGALGGELFF.

This chain uses TRBV2 with TRBJ1-1; unclear D gene. Germline CDR1 SNHLY, CDR2 FYNNEI. V lost 4 bases to trimming and J lost 10 bases, with 4 bases between them. The CDR3 totals 9 residues. As DNA, the CDR3 is TGTGCCAGCAGTGTCAGAGCTTTCTTT. It translates to CASSVRAFF.

V is TRBV7-7 and J is TRBJ2-3; TRBD2 matches 13 bases. Trimming cost V 6 bases and J 2 bases; bases outside gene matches: 5. Per germline, CDR1 SSHAT and CDR2 FNYEAQ (reference sequence). The CDR3 covers 16 residues. The CDR3 region is CASSRGLAGATDTQYF. The CDR3 coding sequence is TGTGCCAGCAGTCGTGGACTAGCGGGAGCCACAGATACGCAGTATTTT.

The CDR3 region is CASSWDRAPVEQYF. In DNA, the CDR3 is TGTGCCAGCAGCTGGGACAGGGCCCCAGTCGAGCAGTACTTC. The chain uses TRBV7-9 and TRBJ2-7; 9 bases are a match to TRBD1. Germline V CDR1 and CDR2: SEHNR, FQNEAQ (reference sequence). The V segment lost 4 bases and the J segment 6 bases; nucleotides outside the gene matches: 7. This CDR3 has 14 amino acids.

The V call is TRBV6-4, the J call TRBJ1-3; 9 bases are shared with TRBD1. The ends lost 6 bases at V and 3 bases at J; junction bases unmatched: 6. CDR1 and CDR2 (germline): MRHNA, SNTAGT. This CDR3 has 15 amino acids. For the CDR3, the DNA is TGTGCCAGCAGCGCCGGGACAGGGAATGGAAACACCATATATTTT. This codes for CASSAGTGNGNTIYF.

V usage is TRBV11-3 and J usage is TRBJ2-1, with 12 bases identical to TRBD2. The CDR3 is 14 amino acids. Germline CDR1 reads SGHNT; CDR2 reads YENEEA. Germline trimming cut 2 bases from V and 8 bases from J; bases unmatched to any gene: 1. The CDR3 bases are TGTGCCAGCAGCTTACTAGCGGGAGGGTATGAGCAGTTCTTC. It yields the protein CASSLLAGGYEQFF.

This chain connects TRBV4-3 to TRBJ1-2; D unresolved. The CDR3 covers 13 residues. Trimming pared 5 bases from V and 5 bases from J, leaving 12 bases between. CDR1 and CDR2 (germline): LGHNA, YSLEER. The CDR3 nucleotides read TGCGCCAGCAGCGCGTCGTCGGTGTATGGCTACACCTTC. Translating it yields CASSASSVYGYTF.

This sequence joins TRBV9 and TRBJ2-7, with unresolved D. CDR1 is SGDLS, CDR2 YYNGEE, per germline. V lost 0 bases to trimming and J lost 2 bases, with 12 bases between them. This CDR3 contains 15 residues. The CDR3: CASSVEGSPTYEQYF. The DNA for the CDR3 is TGTGCCAGCAGCGTAGAAGGTAGCCCCACCTACGAGCAGTACTTC.

The rearrangement links TRBV9 to TRBJ2-7; 11 bases map to TRBD1. V lost 4 bases to trimming and J lost 5 bases; unmatched junction nucleotides: 5. This CDR3 comprises 14 residues. Germline CDR1 SGDLS, CDR2 YYNGEE. This CDR3 is CASSFGQGANEQYF. The CDR3 bases are TGTGCCAGCAGCTTCGGACAGGGGGCTAACGAGCAGTACTTC.

DNA of the CDR3: TGTGCCAGCAGCCAACTCAGGGGGGACGGAAACACCATATATTTT. Translated, it gives CASSQLRGDGNTIYF. The chain recombines TRBV16 with TRBJ1-3, with 7 bases identical to TRBD1. V was clipped by 2 bases and J by 4 bases; unmatched bases: 5. The CDR3 totals 15 residues. In germline, CDR1 is KGHSY, CDR2 FQNENV.

The V and J genes are TRBV27 and TRBJ2-1; TRBD2 agrees at 8 bases. Trimming cost V 1 base and J 5 bases; bases outside gene matches: 10. This CDR3 has 17 amino acids. CDR1 and CDR2 (germline): MNHEY, SMNVEV (reference sequence). For the CDR3, the DNA is TGTGCCAGCAGTTTATATGGTAGCGGGATGACTAACAATGAGCAGTTCTTC. Translating it yields CASSLYGSGMTNNEQFF.

This chain connects TRBV6-6 to TRBJ2-7; 9 bases agree with TRBD1. The CDR3 length is 13 residues. Per the germline V gene, CDR1 is MNHNY and CDR2 is SVGAGI (reference sequence). The trim removed 6 bases at V and 2 bases at J, leaving 2 bases unmatched. CDR3 nucleotides: TGTGCCAGCAGCCGGGACAGGGCCTACGAGCAGTACTTC. Translation gives CASSRDRAYEQYF.

The gene calls are TRBV6-1 and TRBJ1-2; 7 bases map to TRBD1. The J segment lost 8 bases and the V segment lost 0 bases, leaving 6 bases of the junction unmatched. The CDR3 contains 14 residues. The germline CDR1 and CDR2 sequences are MNHNS and SASEGT. Here the CDR3 DNA reads TGTGCCAGCAGTGAAGCCCCAGGGGGAGTAGGCTACACCTTC. It translates to CASSEAPGGVGYTF.